This entry lists 14 T cell receptor beta chains sequenced from one sample in a study of cytomegalovirus exposure and HLA in healthy donors. Measured with immunoSEQ multiplex PCR; TCRdb has only the in-frame clones, and not every one. The sample holds roughly 71,000 clones, roughly 94% seen once. Material for sequencing was PBMCs. The receptor source for this set is a woman between 18 and 29 years old in good health and CMV-seronegative.

V usage is TRBV28 and J usage is TRBJ1-1, with unresolved D. Germline V gene lookup returns CDR1 MDHEN and CDR2 SYDVKM. V lost 5 bases to trimming and J lost 3 bases, with 10 bases between them. The CDR3 loop spans 13 amino acids. CDR3 DNA: TGTGCCAGCAGTACCCAGGTCGACACTGAAGCTTTCTTT. It yields the protein CASSTQVDTEAFF.

The rearrangement joins TRBV5-6 to TRBJ1-2, with TRBD1 identical over 7 bases. This CDR3 region has 14 residues. V gave up 3 bases and J gave up 3 bases; unmatched junction bases: 5. The germline gives CDR1 SGHDT, CDR2 YYEEEE. The CDR3 sequence is CASSSSGTDYGYTF. The CDR3 DNA sequence: TGTGCCAGCAGCTCCTCCGGGACAGACTATGGCTACACCTTC.

The V call is TRBV28, the J call TRBJ1-1; tentatively, D is TRBD1 (6 bases). CDR1 and CDR2 (germline): MDHEN, SYDVKM. V was trimmed by 8 bases and J by 6 bases, leaving 13 bases between them. The CDR3 loop spans 12 amino acids. In DNA, the CDR3 is TGTGCCAGCCATTCCGGGGGGCCTGAAGCTTTCTTT. This gives the protein CASHSGGPEAFF.

The genes are TRBV5-1 and TRBJ2-7; 8 bases are shared with TRBD1. J gave up 4 bases and V 4 bases, and 10 bases lay outside the gene matches. Germline V gene sequence: CDR1 SGHRS, CDR2 YFSETQ. The CDR3 has 15 residues. CDR3 residues: CASSLGWGQAYEQYF. Written as DNA, the CDR3 is TGCGCCAGCAGCCTGGGGTGGGGACAGGCTTACGAGCAGTACTTC. The variable domain in full, completed from reference TRBV5-1 and TRBJ2-7, reads KAGVTQTPRYLIKTRGQQVTLSCSPISGHRSVSWYQQTPGQGLQFLFEYFSETQRNKGNFPGRFSGRQFSNSRSEMNVSTLELGDSALYLCASSLGWGQAYEQYFGPGTRLTVT.

The V gene is TRBV14, the J gene TRBJ1-1, with 8 bases aligning to TRBD1. This CDR3 has 17 amino acids. Trimming took 7 bases from V and 0 from J; bases not matched to a gene: 13. CDR1 SGHDN and CDR2 FVKESK come from the germline V gene. CDR3: CASKFGDRNFMNTEAFF. The CDR3 nucleotides are TGTGCCAGCAAGTTCGGGGACAGGAACTTCATGAACACTGAAGCTTTCTTT.

This clone showed up many times. The chain is built from TRBV5-5 and TRBJ2-7; TRBD1 agrees at 9 bases. The CDR3 runs to 15 residues. J was trimmed by 2 bases and V by 0 bases; bases with no gene match: 3. Germline values: CDR1 SGHKS, CDR2 YYEKEE (reference sequence). CDR3 sequence reads: CASSLVGTGTYEQYF. DNA of the CDR3: TGTGCCAGCAGCTTGGTTGGGACAGGGACCTACGAGCAGTACTTC.

This clone was counted only a few times. V gene TRBV4-1 combines with J gene TRBJ1-1; a possible D gene is TRBD1 (5 bases). Germline V gene lookup returns CDR1 MGHRA and CDR2 YSYEKL. Deletions cut 6 bases from V and 4 bases from J, with 12 bases between. The CDR3 contains 13 residues. CDR3 protein: CASRRGMSTEAFF. Written as DNA, the CDR3 is TGCGCCAGCAGGCGGGGGATGAGCACTGAAGCTTTCTTT.

The J gene is TRBJ2-4, the V gene TRBV4-1; 10 bases match TRBD1. J was trimmed by 0 bases and V by 1 base; bases with no gene match: 9. CDR3 size: 19 residues. Germline V gene data show CDR1 as MGHRA and CDR2 as YSYEKL. Here the CDR3 DNA reads TGCGCCAGCAGCCAAGGGCCCGGGACAGGGGCCCTAGCCAAAAACATTCAGTACTTC. It translates to CASSQGPGTGALAKNIQYF.

This clone has more than one count but fewer than ten. The chain joins TRBV4-3 to TRBJ2-1; D is ambiguous. The CDR3 totals 15 residues. Trimming stripped 5 bases from V and 5 bases from J, with 16 bases between. Germline V CDR1 and CDR2: LGHNA, YSLEER. The CDR3: CASSFEPGAHNEQFF. For the CDR3, the DNA is TGCGCCAGCAGCTTTGAGCCCGGAGCTCACAATGAGCAGTTCTTC.

This clone is a singleton in its sample. The rearrangement links TRBV4-1 to TRBJ1-2; tentative D call: TRBD1 (5 bases). Trimming removed 0 bases at V and 2 bases at J, with 13 bases between. From germline, CDR1 is MGHRA and CDR2 YSYEKL. The CDR3 covers 16 residues. CDR3 in DNA: TGCGCCAGCAGCCAAGATCCCCTAGGGGTGAACTATGGCTACACCTTC. It translates to CASSQDPLGVNYGYTF.

This rearrangement joins TRBV6-6 to TRBJ1-1; D is undetermined. The germline V and J ends were trimmed by 6 bases and 4 bases, with 15 bases remaining between them. The length of the CDR3 is 14 residues. Germline assignment: CDR1 MNHNY and CDR2 SVGAGI (reference sequence). Written as DNA, the CDR3 is TGTGCCAGCAGGCGCGAGGGATGGGGCACTGAAGCTTTCTTT. This translates into CASRREGWGTEAFF.

The gene calls are TRBV9 and TRBJ2-7, with 12 nucleotides matching TRBD1. The CDR3 contains 14 residues. CDR1 is SGDLS and CDR2 is YYNGEE in the germline V gene. With 2 bases clipped from V and 7 bases from J, the junction kept 4 bases outside the gene matches. DNA for the CDR3: TGTGCCAGCAGCGTGGGACAGGGGGCTCAAGAGCAGTACTTC. Translation: CASSVGQGAQEQYF.

The genes are TRBV4-2 and TRBJ1-3; D may be TRBD1 (6 bases). This CDR3 has 16 residues. Germline lookup yields CDR1 LGHNA and CDR2 YNFKEQ. The V end lost 4 bases, the J end lost 2 bases, and 15 bases lay between the germline ends. The CDR3 bases are TGTGCCAGCAGCCTCCTAGGGGCAGGGGCTGGAAACACCATATATTTT. It is translated as CASSLLGAGAGNTIYF.

This clone was counted only a few times. This chain connects TRBV7-3 to TRBJ1-1; perhaps TRBD1 as D (6 bases). The V end lost 5 bases, the J end lost 2 bases, and 9 bases lay between the germline ends. From germline, CDR1 is SGHTA and CDR2 FQGTGA. The CDR3 totals 13 residues. This CDR3 reads CASSLQGNTEAFF. The CDR3 DNA is TGTGCCAGCAGCCTACAGGGAAACACTGAAGCTTTCTTT.